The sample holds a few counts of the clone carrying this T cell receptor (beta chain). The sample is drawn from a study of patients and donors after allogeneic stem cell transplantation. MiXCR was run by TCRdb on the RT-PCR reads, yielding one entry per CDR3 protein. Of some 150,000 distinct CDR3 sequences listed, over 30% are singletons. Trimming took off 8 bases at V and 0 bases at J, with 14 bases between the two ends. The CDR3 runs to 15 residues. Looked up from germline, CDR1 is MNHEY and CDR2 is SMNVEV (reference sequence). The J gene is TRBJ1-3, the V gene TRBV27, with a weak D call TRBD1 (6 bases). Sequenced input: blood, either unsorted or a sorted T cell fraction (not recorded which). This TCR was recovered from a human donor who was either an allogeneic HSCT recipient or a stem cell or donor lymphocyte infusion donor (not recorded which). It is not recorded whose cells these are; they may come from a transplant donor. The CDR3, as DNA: TGTGCCAGCTCAACGAGGACAGTCTCTGGAAACACCATATATTTT. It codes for CASSTRTVSGNTIYF.